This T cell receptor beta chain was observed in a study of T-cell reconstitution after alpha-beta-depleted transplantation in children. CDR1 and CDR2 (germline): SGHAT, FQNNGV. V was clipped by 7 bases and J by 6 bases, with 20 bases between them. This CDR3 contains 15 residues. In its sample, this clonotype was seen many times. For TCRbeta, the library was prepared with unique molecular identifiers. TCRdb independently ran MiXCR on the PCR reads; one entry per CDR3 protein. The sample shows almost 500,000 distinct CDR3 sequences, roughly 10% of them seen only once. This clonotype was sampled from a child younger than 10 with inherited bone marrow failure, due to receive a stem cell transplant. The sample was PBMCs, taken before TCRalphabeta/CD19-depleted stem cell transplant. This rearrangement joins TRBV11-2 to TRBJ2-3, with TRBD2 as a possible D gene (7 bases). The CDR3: CASTVTGEGGDTQYF. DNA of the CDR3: TGTGCCAGCACCGTTACTGGAGAGGGGGGGGATACGCAGTATTTT. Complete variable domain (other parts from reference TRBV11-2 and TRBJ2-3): EAGVAQSPRYKIIEKRQSVAFWCNPISGHATLYWYQQILGQGPKLLIQFQNNGVVDDSQLPKDRFSAERLKGVDSTLKIQPAKLEDSAVYLCASTVTGEGGDTQYFGPGTRLTVL.